Below are 26 T cell receptor beta chains sequenced from a single sample in a study of identical twins. MiXCR, run by TCRdb on the 5' RACE reads, gives a single entry per CDR3 protein. The table includes 260,000 or so distinct CDR3 sequences, 6% to 8.5% detected once. The same data also contributed to another study, on yellow fever vaccine responses in identical twins.

The sample was CD8+ T cells sorted from blood. The receptors were sampled from a woman aged 18 to 35 in good health.

A few counts support this clonotype. This chain joins TRBV12-3 or TRBV12-4 and TRBJ2-3; 9 bases align to TRBD2. The CDR3 covers 15 residues. V lost 1 base, J lost 5 bases, and 4 bases stayed unmatched. CDR3 sequence reads: CASSLVSGRIDTQYF. CDR3 sequence (DNA): TGTGCCAGCAGTTTAGTTAGCGGGAGAATAGATACGCAGTATTTT.

This clonotype was found a few times. The rearrangement links TRBV24-1 to TRBJ2-1; TRBD1 aligns across 11 bases. The length of the CDR3 is 16 residues. After removal of 3 bases from V and 3 bases from J, the junction contained 3 bases not matched to a gene. Per germline, CDR1 KGHDR and CDR2 SFDVKD. The CDR3 spells CATSDADRGLYNEQFF. The CDR3 region has the DNA TGTGCCACCAGTGATGCGGACAGGGGGCTCTACAATGAGCAGTTCTTC.

This clonotype was found a few times. The rearrangement links TRBV2 to TRBJ2-2; 7 bases align to TRBD2. The V and J ends lost 0 bases and 7 bases, in that order; junction bases with no gene match: 8. The CDR3 length is 16 residues. CDR1 is SNHLY and CDR2 is FYNNEI in the germline V gene. CDR3 loop: CASSEALYSGVGELFF. CDR3 nucleotides: TGTGCCAGCAGTGAAGCGCTTTACAGCGGGGTCGGGGAGCTGTTTTTT.

This rearrangement joins TRBV6-1 to TRBJ1-1, with 9 bases lining up with TRBD1. The germline CDR1 and CDR2 sequences are MNHNS and SASEGT. V shed 7 bases and J 8 bases; nucleotides not matched to a gene: 8. The CDR3 runs to 13 residues. In DNA form, the CDR3 reads TGTGCCAGCAAGGCACGGGGACAGGGAGAAGCTTTCTTT. Translation: CASKARGQGEAFF.

This clonotype was observed a handful of times. The V call is TRBV5-1, the J call TRBJ2-1, with unresolved D. V shed 0 bases and J shed 4 bases, with 11 bases lying between them. From germline, CDR1 is SGHRS and CDR2 YFSETQ. The length of the CDR3 is 15 residues. The CDR3 protein is CASSLEGTFYNEQFF. The CDR3 coding sequence is TGCGCCAGCAGCTTGGAGGGTACGTTTTACAATGAGCAGTTCTTC. The variable domain in full, with the rest retrieved from reference TRBV5-1 and TRBJ2-1, is KAGVTQTPRYLIKTRGQQVTLSCSPISGHRSVSWYQQTPGQGLQFLFEYFSETQRNKGNFPGRFSGRQFSNSRSEMNVSTLELGDSALYLCASSLEGTFYNEQFFGPGTRLTVL.

This clonotype was observed many times. The V and J genes are TRBV12-3 or TRBV12-4 and TRBJ2-7, with 7 bases matching TRBD1. The J segment lost 3 bases and the V segment lost 5 bases, leaving 4 bases of the junction unmatched. The CDR3 runs 13 residues. CDR3 residues: CASSDGTDYEQYF. The CDR3 nucleotides read TGTGCCAGCAGTGACGGGACAGACTACGAGCAGTACTTC.

Points on this clonotype: At one end the junction does not follow the germline gene, possibly because of a read error. This chain links TRBV11-1 with TRBJ2-5; 13 bases map to TRBD2. Germline CDR1 reads SGHAT; CDR2 reads FQDESV (reference sequence). The CDR3 loop spans 18 amino acids. This CDR3 reads CVSSLGTSGILVGETQYF. Here the CDR3 DNA reads TGTGTCAGCAGTCTAGGGACTAGCGGGATTCTCGTGGGGGAGACCCAGTACTTC.

This clonotype was found a few times. This chain connects TRBV3-1 to TRBJ2-2, with 14 bases fitting TRBD2. This CDR3 spans 17 amino acids. The germline gives CDR1 LGHDT, CDR2 YNNKEL (reference sequence). Germline trimming cut 4 bases from V and 7 bases from J; bases unmatched to any gene: 8. CDR3 region: CASSPPTSGRESGELFF. DNA for the CDR3: TGTGCCAGCAGCCCACCGACTAGCGGGAGGGAGAGCGGGGAGCTGTTTTTT.

In its sample, this clonotype was seen a few times. The rearrangement joins TRBV20-1 to TRBJ2-1, with 12 bases aligning to TRBD1. Germline values: CDR1 DFQATT, CDR2 SNEGSKA (reference sequence). The CDR3 totals 14 residues. Germline trimming cut 3 bases from V and 7 bases from J; bases unmatched to any gene: 4. CDR3 bases: TGCAGTGCTAGGGGGACAGGGGGCGATAATGAGCAGTTCTTC. It specifies CSARGTGGDNEQFF.

This clonotype showed up just a few times. The rearrangement joins TRBV3-1 to TRBJ2-3, with D perhaps TRBD1 (6 bases). The CDR3 is 17 amino acids. From germline, CDR1 is LGHDT and CDR2 YNNKEL (reference sequence). The germline V and J ends were trimmed by 0 bases and 3 bases, with 16 bases remaining between them. CDR3 amino acids: CASSQDTWGPHTDTQYF. CDR3 nucleotides: TGTGCCAGCAGCCAAGATACTTGGGGGCCTCATACAGATACGCAGTATTTT.

The chain employs TRBV4-2 and TRBJ2-2; D is perhaps TRBD2 (5 bases). The V gene's germline CDR1 is LGHNA and CDR2 YNFKEQ. Trimming stripped 4 bases from V and 3 bases from J, with 18 bases between. The CDR3 length is 17 residues. The CDR3 DNA follows: TGTGCCAGCAGCCCACTTTCAGGAGGACCTGACACCGGGGAGCTGTTTTTT. Protein product: CASSPLSGGPDTGELFF.

The table lists this clonotype with many counts. The chain employs TRBV27 and TRBJ2-1; D is possibly TRBD2 (6 bases). Germline lookup yields CDR1 MNHEY and CDR2 SMNVEV (reference sequence). The CDR3 runs 13 residues. The ends were cut back, 0 bases at V and 8 bases at J, with 8 bases in the middle. The CDR3 reads CASSLSRGYEQFF. The CDR3 DNA reads TGTGCCAGCAGTTTATCGCGGGGCTATGAGCAGTTCTTC.

V is TRBV12-3 or TRBV12-4 and J is TRBJ1-2; TRBD1 matches at 11 bases. V was pared by 5 bases and J by 4 bases, with 9 bases of the junction left unmatched. CDR3 length: 16 residues. Written as DNA, the CDR3 is TGTGCCAGCAGTCCAGTGGACAGGGGGCTCGGCTATGGCTACACCTTC. It translates to CASSPVDRGLGYGYTF.

This clonotype was seen ten or more times. The chain has TRBV27 and TRBJ1-6; 10 bases are a match to TRBD1. CDR1 MNHEY and CDR2 SMNVEV come from the germline V gene (reference sequence). Losses at the gene ends were 6 bases for V and 7 bases for J; bases not matched to a gene: 3. The CDR3 is made up of 14 amino acids. CDR3 in DNA: TGTGCCAGCAGCCCGGGACAGGGGAATTCACCCCTCCACTTT. This translates into CASSPGQGNSPLHF.

The sample holds a few counts of this clonotype. This CDR3 reads CSAARLAGAPNLGYEQYF. The CDR3 DNA reads TGCAGTGCTGCCAGACTAGCGGGAGCCCCTAATTTGGGCTACGAGCAGTACTTC. The V and J genes are TRBV20-1 and TRBJ2-7, with TRBD2 matching over 12 bases. V lost 5 bases and J lost 3; bases outside the gene matches: 17. The germline V gene encodes CDR1 DFQATT and CDR2 SNEGSKA (reference sequence). The CDR3 runs 18 residues.

In this sample, this clonotype turned up a few times. The rearrangement uses TRBV4-1 and TRBJ2-1; 8 bases are a match to TRBD2. This CDR3 spans 18 amino acids. Losses at the gene ends were 4 bases for V and 0 bases for J; bases not matched to a gene: 11. The germline CDR1 and CDR2 sequences are MGHRA and YSYEKL. The CDR3 region is CASSPEFGGAISYNEQFF. CDR3 DNA sequence: TGCGCCAGCAGCCCAGAATTCGGGGGGGCGATCTCCTACAATGAGCAGTTCTTC.

This clonotype was seen only a few times. The rearrangement uses TRBV7-8 and TRBJ1-1, with D hard to call. The CDR3 length is 13 residues. Trimming removed 0 bases from V and 4 bases from J, with 6 bases in between. Germline assignment: CDR1 SGHVS and CDR2 FQNEAQ. CDR3 in amino acids: CASSLAPITEAFF. CDR3 DNA sequence: TGTGCCAGCAGCTTAGCGCCGATCACTGAAGCTTTCTTT. Filled out from reference TRBV7-8 and TRBJ1-1, the complete variable domain reads GAGVSQSPRYKVAKRGQDVALRCDPISGHVSLFWYQQALGQGPEFLTYFQNEAQLDKSGLPSDRFFAERPEGSVSTLKIQRTQQEDSAVYLCASSLAPITEAFFGQGTRLTVV.

This chain links TRBV20-1 with TRBJ2-1; D is tentatively TRBD1 or TRBD2 (6 bases each). V was cut by 3 bases and J by 7 bases, with 13 bases left in between. CDR1 DFQATT and CDR2 SNEGSKA come from the germline V gene (reference sequence). The length of the CDR3 is 13 residues. CDR3 in amino acids: CSARGGQGNEQFF. CDR3 DNA: TGCAGTGCTAGGGGGGGCCAGGGGAATGAGCAGTTCTTC.

This clonotype has a handful of counts. The chain recombines TRBV29-1 with TRBJ1-2; maybe TRBD1 (6 bases). Germline V gives CDR1 SQVTM, CDR2 ANQGSEA. The CDR3 length is 10 residues. The CDR3 sequence: CRGRQGHYTF. CDR3 bases: TGCAGGGGGAGGCAGGGACACTACACCTTC.

The chain uses TRBV6-6 and TRBJ1-2; possibly TRBD1 for D (5 bases). The CDR3 has 12 amino acids. Deletions cut 11 bases from V and 5 bases from J, with 15 bases between. CDR1 is MNHNY, CDR2 SVGAGI, per germline (reference sequence). CDR3 nucleotides: TGTGCCGGCTCGGGGGGGGATTATGGCTACACCTTC. Amino acid sequence: CAGSGGDYGYTF.

The V gene is TRBV28, the J gene TRBJ2-7, with 9 bases lining up with TRBD1. J gave up 1 base and V 7 bases, and 8 bases lay outside the gene matches. The CDR3 consists of 15 residues. CDR1 and CDR2 (germline): MDHEN, SYDVKM. CDR3 region: CASNPGQGISYEQYV. The CDR3 DNA is TGTGCCAGCAATCCGGGACAGGGTATTTCCTACGAGCAGTACGTC.

This clonotype was recorded a few times. The chain couples TRBV6-1 to TRBJ2-2, with D possibly matching TRBD2 (6 bases). CDR1 MNHNS and CDR2 SASEGT come from the germline V gene. The length of the CDR3 is 15 residues. With 7 bases removed from V and 7 bases from J, the gap between germline ends came to 19 bases. The DNA of the CDR3 is TGTGCCAGCACCTACGGGGGAGTTAGGGGCGGGGAGCTGTTTTTT. Amino acids: CASTYGGVRGGELFF.

The rearrangement joins TRBV6-1 to TRBJ2-2, with D perhaps TRBD2 (7 bases). Trimming removed 4 bases from V and 6 bases from J, with 9 bases in between. Germline CDR1 reads MNHNS; CDR2 reads SASEGT. The CDR3 runs to 13 residues. The CDR3 is CASSGGGPGELFF. The CDR3 bases are TGTGCCAGCAGTGGCGGGGGCCCCGGGGAGCTGTTTTTT.

This clonotype has just a few counts. V is TRBV6-5 and J is TRBJ2-7; D remains unclear. The CDR3 has 13 residues. V lost 0 bases, J lost 4 bases, and 7 bases lay in between. Germline lookup yields CDR1 MNHEY and CDR2 SVGAGI. CDR3 loop: CASSYSSTYEQYF. The CDR3 DNA follows: TGTGCCAGCAGTTACTCGTCCACTTACGAGCAGTACTTC.

In its sample, this clonotype was seen a few times. The V and J genes are TRBV28 and TRBJ2-5, with TRBD2 as a possible D gene (6 bases). This CDR3 has 13 amino acids. Trimming took 5 bases from V and 1 from J, leaving 8 bases between them. Germline loops: CDR1 MDHEN, CDR2 SYDVKM. CDR3 nucleotide sequence: TGTGCCAGCAGTCCGGGGGTCCAAGAGACCCAGTACTTC. Amino acids: CASSPGVQETQYF.

The V call is TRBV25-1, the J call TRBJ2-1, with 7 bases that match TRBD2. V lost 2 bases, J lost 3 bases, and 7 bases stayed unmatched. CDR3 size: 16 residues. Germline-derived CDR1 and CDR2 are MGHDK and SYGVNS. The CDR3 protein is CASSESRTSYYNEQFF. In nucleotides, the CDR3 is TGTGCCAGCAGTGAAAGTAGGACTAGTTACTACAATGAGCAGTTCTTC.